The sequence of this T cell receptor beta chain was determined in a study of cytomegalovirus exposure and HLA in healthy donors. The study drew the donors from its approximately 110-subject validation cohort, separate from the roughly 700-subject first cohort. Clones were sequenced by immunoSEQ multiplex PCR, and TCRdb holds only the in-frame ones, with some missing. This repertoire shows 150,000 to 200,000 clones, about nine tenths found once; its top ten account for 4% to 5%. The CDR3 covers 16 residues. CDR1 is LNHDA and CDR2 is SQIVND in the germline V gene (reference sequence). The V and J ends lost 9 bases and 1 base, in that order; junction bases with no gene match: 10.

The clonotype comes from a man between 18 and 35 years old in good health and CMV-seropositive. The chain employs TRBV19 and TRBJ2-7; 12 nucleotides match TRBD2. The sample was PBMCs. CDR3 protein: CASSTIGTSGSYEQYF. For the CDR3, the DNA is TGTGCCAGCTCAACAATCGGGACTAGCGGGTCCTACGAGCAGTACTTC.